This T cell receptor (beta chain) comes out of a study of human T cells and chemical hapten exposure. Using its own MiXCR run on the RACE reads, TCRdb lists one record per CDR3 protein. The sample shows 75,000 to 100,000 distinct CDR3 sequences, 9.5% to 15% of them seen only once. Regarding time point: patch test 1, 2 weeks after DPC sensitization. Indicated treatment: therapeutic diphenylcyclopropenone sensitization with weekly scalp DPC. Blood sampling occurred before each patch-test application. The CDR3 spans 14 residues. Germline-derived CDR1 and CDR2 are MNHNS and SASEGT. With 5 bases removed from V and 7 bases from J, the gap between germline ends came to 12 bases. Points from the study as a whole: PT1 expanded TCR counts and patch test score correlated positively. The study found expanded TCRs formed significantly more large CDR3 similarity clusters than controls.

As concerns this clonotype: Its antigen is unknown.

Sequenced here: whole blood, sampled in connection with sensitization to the hapten diphenylcyclopropenone (DPC). V is TRBV6-1 and J is TRBJ1-6, with a possible D match to TRBD1 (5 bases). This receptor was taken from a woman in her forties with alopecia areata. Some clones in this sample may be carry-over from other donors' samples. CDR3 nucleotide sequence: TGTGCCAGCAGTCAGGGTGGAGAGAATTCACCCCTCCACTTT. Its translation: CASSQGGENSPLHF.